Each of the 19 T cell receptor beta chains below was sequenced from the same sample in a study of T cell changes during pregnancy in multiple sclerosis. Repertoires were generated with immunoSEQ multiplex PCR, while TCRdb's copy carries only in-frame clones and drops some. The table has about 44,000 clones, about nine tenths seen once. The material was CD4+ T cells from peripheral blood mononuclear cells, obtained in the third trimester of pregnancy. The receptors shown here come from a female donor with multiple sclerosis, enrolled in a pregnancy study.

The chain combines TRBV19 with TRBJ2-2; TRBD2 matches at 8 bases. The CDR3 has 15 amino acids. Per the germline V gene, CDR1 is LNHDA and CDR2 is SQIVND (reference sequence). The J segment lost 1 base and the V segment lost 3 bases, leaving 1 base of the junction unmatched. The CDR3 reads CASSISGKNTGELFF. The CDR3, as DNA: TGTGCCAGTAGTATTAGCGGGAAGAACACCGGGGAGCTGTTTTTT.

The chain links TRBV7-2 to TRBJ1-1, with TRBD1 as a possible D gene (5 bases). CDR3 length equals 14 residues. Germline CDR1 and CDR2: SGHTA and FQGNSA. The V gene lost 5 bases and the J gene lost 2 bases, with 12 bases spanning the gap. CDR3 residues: CASSRGGTNTEAFF. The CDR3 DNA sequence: TGTGCCAGCAGCCGCGGGGGTACTAACACTGAAGCTTTCTTT.

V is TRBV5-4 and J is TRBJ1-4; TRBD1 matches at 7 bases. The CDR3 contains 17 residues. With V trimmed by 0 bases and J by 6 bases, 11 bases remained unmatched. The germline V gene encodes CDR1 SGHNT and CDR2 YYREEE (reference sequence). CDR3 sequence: CASSLENSGDSYEKLFF. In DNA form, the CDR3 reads TGTGCCAGCAGCTTGGAAAACTCCGGGGACAGTTATGAAAAACTGTTTTTT.

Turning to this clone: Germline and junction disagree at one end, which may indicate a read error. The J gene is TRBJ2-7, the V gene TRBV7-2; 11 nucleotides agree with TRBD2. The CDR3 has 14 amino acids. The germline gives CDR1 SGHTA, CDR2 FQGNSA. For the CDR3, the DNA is TGTGCCAGCAGATTAGCGGGAGGGGGATACGAGCAGTACTTC. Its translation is CASRLAGGGYEQYF.

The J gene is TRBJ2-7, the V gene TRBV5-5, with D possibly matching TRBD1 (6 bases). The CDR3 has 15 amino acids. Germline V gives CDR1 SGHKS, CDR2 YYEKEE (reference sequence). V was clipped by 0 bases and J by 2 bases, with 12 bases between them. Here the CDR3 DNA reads TGTGCCAGCAGCTTGGGCCCTCGGGACACCTACGAGCAGTACTTC. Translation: CASSLGPRDTYEQYF. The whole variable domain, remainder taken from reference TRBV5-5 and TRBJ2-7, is DAGVTQSPTHLIKTRGQQVTLRCSPISGHKSVSWYQQVLGQGPQFIFQYYEKEERGRGNFPDRFSARQFPNYSSELNVNALLLGDSALYLCASSLGPRDTYEQYFGPGTRLTVT.

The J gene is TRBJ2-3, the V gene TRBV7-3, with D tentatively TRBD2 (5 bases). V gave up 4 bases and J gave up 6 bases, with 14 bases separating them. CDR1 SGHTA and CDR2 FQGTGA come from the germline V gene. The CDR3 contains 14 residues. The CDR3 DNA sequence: TGTGCCAGCAGCTCCACCGGGGTAAAGGATACGCAGTATTTT. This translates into CASSSTGVKDTQYF.

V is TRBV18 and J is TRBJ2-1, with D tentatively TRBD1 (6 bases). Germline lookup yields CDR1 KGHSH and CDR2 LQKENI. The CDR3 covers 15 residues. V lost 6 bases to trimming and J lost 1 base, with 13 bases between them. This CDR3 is CASSISGVSYNEQFF. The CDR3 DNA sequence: TGTGCCAGCTCCATCTCAGGGGTGTCCTACAATGAGCAGTTCTTC.

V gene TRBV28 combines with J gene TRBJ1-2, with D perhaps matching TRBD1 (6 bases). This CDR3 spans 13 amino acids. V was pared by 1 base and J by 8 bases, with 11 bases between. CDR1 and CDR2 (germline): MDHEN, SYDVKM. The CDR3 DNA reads TGTGCCAGCAGTTTATCAGGGGTTGAAGGCTACACCTTC. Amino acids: CASSLSGVEGYTF.

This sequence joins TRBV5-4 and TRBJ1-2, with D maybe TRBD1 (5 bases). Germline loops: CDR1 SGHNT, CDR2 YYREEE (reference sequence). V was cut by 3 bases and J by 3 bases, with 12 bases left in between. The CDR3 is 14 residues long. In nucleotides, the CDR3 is TGTGCCAGCAGCTACCCCGGGGGAGACTATGGCTACACCTTC. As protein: CASSYPGGDYGYTF.

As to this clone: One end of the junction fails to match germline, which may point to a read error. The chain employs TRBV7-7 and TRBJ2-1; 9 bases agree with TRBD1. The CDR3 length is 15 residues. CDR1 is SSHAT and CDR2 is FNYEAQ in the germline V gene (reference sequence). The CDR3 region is CASSPGQGENNEQFF. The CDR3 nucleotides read TGTGCTAGCAGCCCGGGACAGGGAGAGAACAATGAGCAGTTCTTC. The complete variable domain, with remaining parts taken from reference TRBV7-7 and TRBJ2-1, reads GAGVSQSPRYKVTKRGQDVTLRCDPISSHATLYWYQQALGQGPEFLTYFNYEAQPDKSGLPSDRFSAERPEGSISTLTIQRTEQRDSAMYRCASSPGQGENNEQFFGPGTRLTVL.

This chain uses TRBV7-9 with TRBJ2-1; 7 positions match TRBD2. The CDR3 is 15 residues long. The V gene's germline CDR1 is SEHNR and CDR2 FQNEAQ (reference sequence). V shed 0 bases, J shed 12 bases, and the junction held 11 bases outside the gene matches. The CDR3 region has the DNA TGTGCCAGCAGCTTAGCGGACGGGAGGTCCCCCCGGCAGTTCTTC. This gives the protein CASSLADGRSPRQFF.

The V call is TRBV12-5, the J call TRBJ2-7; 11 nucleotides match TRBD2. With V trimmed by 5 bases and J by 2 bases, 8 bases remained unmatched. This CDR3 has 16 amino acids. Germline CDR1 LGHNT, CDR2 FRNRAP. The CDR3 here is CASGKLLAGVTYEQYF. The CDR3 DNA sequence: TGTGCTAGTGGTAAATTACTAGCGGGAGTGACCTACGAGCAGTACTTC.

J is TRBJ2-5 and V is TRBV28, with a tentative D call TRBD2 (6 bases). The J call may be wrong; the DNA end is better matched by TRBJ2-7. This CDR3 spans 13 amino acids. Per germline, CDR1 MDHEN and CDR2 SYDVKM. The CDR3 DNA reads TGTGCCAGCCATAGACTAGTTCCCTACGAGCAGTACTTC. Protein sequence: CASHRLVPYEQYF.

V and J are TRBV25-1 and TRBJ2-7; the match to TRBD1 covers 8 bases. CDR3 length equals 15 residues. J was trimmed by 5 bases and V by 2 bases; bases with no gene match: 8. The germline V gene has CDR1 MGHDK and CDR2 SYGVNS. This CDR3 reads CASSEGAGGLDEQYF. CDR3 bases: TGTGCCAGCAGTGAAGGGGCAGGGGGCTTGGACGAGCAGTACTTC.

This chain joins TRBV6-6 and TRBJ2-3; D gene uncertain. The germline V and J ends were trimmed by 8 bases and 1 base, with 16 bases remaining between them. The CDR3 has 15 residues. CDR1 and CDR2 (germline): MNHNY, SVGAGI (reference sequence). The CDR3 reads CASENRVSRTDTQYF. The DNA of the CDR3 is TGTGCCAGCGAGAACCGGGTCTCCCGCACAGATACGCAGTATTTT.

The CDR3 DNA follows: TGTGCCAGCAGCTTAACGAGGGGGGAGCAGTTCTTC. Its protein is CASSLTRGEQFF. The chain is built from TRBV7-3 and TRBJ2-1, with TRBD1 as a possible D gene (6 bases). V was clipped by 0 bases and J by 10 bases, with 7 bases between them. Germline V gene data show CDR1 as SGHTA and CDR2 as FQGTGA. This CDR3 region has 12 residues.

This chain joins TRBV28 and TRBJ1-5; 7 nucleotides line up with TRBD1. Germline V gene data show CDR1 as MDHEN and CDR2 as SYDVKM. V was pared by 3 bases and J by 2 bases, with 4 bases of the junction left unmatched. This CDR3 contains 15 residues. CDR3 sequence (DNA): TGTGCCAGCAGTTTCCAAGGGACAGGCAATCAGCCCCAGCATTTT. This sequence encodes CASSFQGTGNQPQHF.

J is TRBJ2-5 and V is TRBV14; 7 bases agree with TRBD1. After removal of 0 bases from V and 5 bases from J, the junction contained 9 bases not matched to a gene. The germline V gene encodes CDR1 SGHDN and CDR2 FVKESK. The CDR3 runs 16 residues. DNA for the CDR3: TGTGCCAGCAGCCAAGATAGATCGAGGGGGCGCGAGACCCAGTACTTC. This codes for CASSQDRSRGRETQYF. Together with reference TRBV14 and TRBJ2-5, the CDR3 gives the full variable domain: EAGVTQFPSHSVIEKGQTVTLRCDPISGHDNLYWYRRVMGKEIKFLLHFVKESKQDESGMPNNRFLAERTGGTYSTLKVQPAELEDSGVYFCASSQDRSRGRETQYFGPGTRLLVL.

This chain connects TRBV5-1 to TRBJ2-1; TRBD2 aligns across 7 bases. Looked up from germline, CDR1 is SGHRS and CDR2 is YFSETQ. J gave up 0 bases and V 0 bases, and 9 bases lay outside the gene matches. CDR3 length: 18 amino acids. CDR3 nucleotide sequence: TGCGCCAGCAGCTTGGGTGGGAGGGCCTCTAGCTCCTACAATGAGCAGTTCTTC. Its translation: CASSLGGRASSSYNEQFF.